The clone carrying this TCR beta chain was seen a few times. The data derive from a study of blood T cell repertoires in COVID-19. Overall study context: Whether acute or convalescent, the COVID-19 samples came from the United States, Italy and Spain.

Per the authors' pipeline: Scientists estimated how many nucleated cells there were by amplifying reference gene primers. The method was immunoSEQ multiplex PCR; TCRdb's version includes in-frame clones alone and lacks a portion of them. That table supplies the V and J calls and clone size; D and trimming were determined from the DNA. The sample lists around 76,000 clones, 65% to 85% occurring once. Germline loops: CDR1 SGHRS, CDR2 YFSETQ. This CDR3 region has 16 residues. The trim removed 4 bases at V and 8 bases at J, leaving 8 bases unmatched. The sequence was obtained from a man aged 50-59 years with COVID-19, enrolled during active disease. What was sequenced was peripheral blood. The rearrangement uses TRBV5-1 and TRBJ2-1, with 14 bases lining up with TRBD2. This chain's CDR3 is CASSLGTSGSGHEQFF. In nucleotides, the CDR3 is TGCGCCAGCAGCCTGGGGACTAGCGGGAGTGGCCATGAGCAGTTCTTC.